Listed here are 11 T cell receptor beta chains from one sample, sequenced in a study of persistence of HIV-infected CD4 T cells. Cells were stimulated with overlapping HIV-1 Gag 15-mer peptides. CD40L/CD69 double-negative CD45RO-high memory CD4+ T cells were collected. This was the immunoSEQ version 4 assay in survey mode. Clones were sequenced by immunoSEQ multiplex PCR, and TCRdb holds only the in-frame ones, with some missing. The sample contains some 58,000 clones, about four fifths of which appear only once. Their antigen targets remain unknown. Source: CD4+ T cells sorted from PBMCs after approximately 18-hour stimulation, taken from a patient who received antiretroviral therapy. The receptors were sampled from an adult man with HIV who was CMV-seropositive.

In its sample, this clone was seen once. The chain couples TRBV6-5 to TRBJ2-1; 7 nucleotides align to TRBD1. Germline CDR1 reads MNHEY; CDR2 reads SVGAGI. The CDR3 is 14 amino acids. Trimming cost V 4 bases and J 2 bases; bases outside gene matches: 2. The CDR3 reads CASSFGQAYNEQFF. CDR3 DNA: TGTGCCAGCAGTTTTGGACAGGCCTACAATGAGCAGTTCTTC.

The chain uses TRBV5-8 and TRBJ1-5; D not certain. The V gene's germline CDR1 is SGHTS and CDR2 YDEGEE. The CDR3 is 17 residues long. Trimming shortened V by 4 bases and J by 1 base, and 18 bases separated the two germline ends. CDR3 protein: CASSLSRGGKSNQPQHF. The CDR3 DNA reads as TGTGCCAGCAGCCTCTCCCGAGGCGGGAAAAGCAATCAGCCCCAGCATTTT.

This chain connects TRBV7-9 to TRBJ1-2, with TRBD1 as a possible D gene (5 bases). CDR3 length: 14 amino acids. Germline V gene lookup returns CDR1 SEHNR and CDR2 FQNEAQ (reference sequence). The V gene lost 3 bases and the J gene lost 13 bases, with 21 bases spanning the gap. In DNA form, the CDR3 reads TGTGCCAGCAGCTTTTCAAATGGACAATTTGGGTGCACCTTC. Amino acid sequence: CASSFSNGQFGCTF.

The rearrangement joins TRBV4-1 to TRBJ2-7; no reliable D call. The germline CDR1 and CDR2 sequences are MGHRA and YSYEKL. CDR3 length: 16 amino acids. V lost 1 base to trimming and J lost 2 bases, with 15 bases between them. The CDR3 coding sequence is TGCGCCAGCAGCCAAGTTAGGGCAGGTCCTGCCTACGAGCAGTACTTC. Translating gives CASSQVRAGPAYEQYF.

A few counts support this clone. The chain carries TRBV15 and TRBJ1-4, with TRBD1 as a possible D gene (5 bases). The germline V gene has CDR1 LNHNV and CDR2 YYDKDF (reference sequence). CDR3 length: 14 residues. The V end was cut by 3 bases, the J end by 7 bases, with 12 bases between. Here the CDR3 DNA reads TGTGCCACCAGCAGCCTAGGGGCCGGTGAAAAACTGTTTTTT. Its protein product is CATSSLGAGEKLFF. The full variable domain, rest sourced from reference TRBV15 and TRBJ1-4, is DAMVIQNPRYQVTQFGKPVTLSCSQTLNHNVMYWYQQKSSQAPKLLFHYYDKDFNNEADTPDNFQSRRPNTSFCFLDIRSPGLGDTAMYLCATSSLGAGEKLFFGSGTQLSVL.

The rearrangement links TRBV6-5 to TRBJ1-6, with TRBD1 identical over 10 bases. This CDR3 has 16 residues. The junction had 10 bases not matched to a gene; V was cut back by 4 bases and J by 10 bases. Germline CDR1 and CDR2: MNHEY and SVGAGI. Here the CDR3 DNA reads TGTGCCAGCAGTTTCGGACAGGGGGTCCCGGGATCACCCCTCCACTTT. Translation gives CASSFGQGVPGSPLHF.

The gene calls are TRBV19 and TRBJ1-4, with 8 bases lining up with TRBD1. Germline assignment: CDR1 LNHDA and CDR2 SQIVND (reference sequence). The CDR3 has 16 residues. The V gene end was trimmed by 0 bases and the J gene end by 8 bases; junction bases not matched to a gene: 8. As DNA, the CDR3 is TGTGCCAGTAGTATAGATTTCGACAGGGGAGGAGAAAAACTGTTTTTT. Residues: CASSIDFDRGGEKLFF. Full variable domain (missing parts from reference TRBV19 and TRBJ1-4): DGGITQSPKYLFRKEGQNVTLSCEQNLNHDAMYWYRQDPGQGLRLIYYSQIVNDFQKGDIAEGYSVSREKKESFPLTVTSAQKNPTAFYLCASSIDFDRGGEKLFFGSGTQLSVL.

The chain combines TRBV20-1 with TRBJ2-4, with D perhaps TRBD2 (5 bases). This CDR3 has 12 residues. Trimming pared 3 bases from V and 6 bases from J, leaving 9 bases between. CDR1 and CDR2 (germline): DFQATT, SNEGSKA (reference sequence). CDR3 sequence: CSASLGRNIQYF. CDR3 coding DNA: TGCAGTGCTAGTCTGGGGAGAAACATTCAGTACTTC.

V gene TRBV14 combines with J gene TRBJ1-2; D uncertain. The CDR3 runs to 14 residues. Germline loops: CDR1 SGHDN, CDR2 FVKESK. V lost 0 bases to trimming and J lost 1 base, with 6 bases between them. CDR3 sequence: CASSQDGVNYGYTF. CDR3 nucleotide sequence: TGTGCCAGCAGCCAAGATGGGGTTAACTATGGCTACACCTTC.

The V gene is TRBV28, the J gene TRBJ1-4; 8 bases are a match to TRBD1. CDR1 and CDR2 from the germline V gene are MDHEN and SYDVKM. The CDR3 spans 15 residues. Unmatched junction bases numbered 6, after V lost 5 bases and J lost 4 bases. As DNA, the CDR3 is TGTGCCAGCAGTCCACGGACAGGGCGTAATGAAAAACTGTTTTTT. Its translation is CASSPRTGRNEKLFF.

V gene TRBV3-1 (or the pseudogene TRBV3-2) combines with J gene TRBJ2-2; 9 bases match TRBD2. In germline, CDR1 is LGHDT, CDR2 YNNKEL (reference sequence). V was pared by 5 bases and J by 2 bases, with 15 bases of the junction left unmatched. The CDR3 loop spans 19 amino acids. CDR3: CASSTPGGSGGLNTGELFF. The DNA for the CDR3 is TGTGCCAGCAGCACTCCAGGGGGTAGCGGGGGCCTCAACACCGGGGAGCTGTTTTTT.